Listed here are 18 T cell receptor beta chains from one sample, sequenced in a study of beta chain features in type 1 diabetes. Sequencing targeted expressed TCRB transcripts, as all isolated RNA had been reverse transcribed. Libraries were prepared by immunoSEQ multiplex PCR; TCRdb keeps only in-frame clonotypes and omits some of them. The sample includes 200,000 to 250,000 clones, roughly 70% of them seen just once. Sequencing used naive CD4+ T cells from blood. Receptors originate from a man younger than 40 in good health.

CDR3 protein: CASSPQQFLSYEQYF. For the CDR3, the DNA is TGTGCCAGCAGCCCGCAACAGTTCCTAAGCTACGAGCAGTACTTC. This rearrangement joins TRBV7-2 to TRBJ2-7; D is ambiguous. CDR1 and CDR2 from the germline V gene are SGHTA and FQGNSA. The CDR3 consists of 15 residues. Trimming cost V 5 bases and J 3 bases, with 17 bases left between them. Filled out from reference TRBV7-2 and TRBJ2-7, the complete variable domain reads GAGVSQSPSNKVTEKGKDVELRCDPISGHTALYWYRQSLGQGLEFLIYFQGNSAPDKSGLPSDRFSAERTGGSVSTLTIQRTQQEDSAVYLCASSPQQFLSYEQYFGPGTRLTVT.

The chain combines TRBV7-8 with TRBJ2-7; 7 positions agree with TRBD1. Trimming cost V 0 bases and J 3 bases; bases outside gene matches: 8. The CDR3 is made up of 16 amino acids. The germline gives CDR1 SGHVS, CDR2 FQNEAQ. The CDR3 reads CASSLAAGGKSYEQYF. CDR3 bases: TGTGCCAGCAGCTTAGCGGCAGGGGGTAAAAGCTACGAGCAGTACTTC.

A few counts support this clone. J is TRBJ2-7 and V is TRBV29-1, with 11 nucleotides matching TRBD2. The germline CDR1 and CDR2 sequences are SQVTM and ANQGSEA. V lost 4 bases to trimming and J lost 3 bases; unmatched junction nucleotides: 2. The CDR3 extends over 13 amino acids. The CDR3 spells CSVALAGDYEQYF. The CDR3 nucleotides read TGCAGCGTTGCACTAGCGGGAGACTACGAGCAGTACTTC.

In its sample, this clone was seen a few times. Written as DNA, the CDR3 is TGTGCCAGCAGTTTTGCAGGGGTTGGCGGGGCCAACGTCCTGACTTTC. Translating it yields CASSFAGVGGANVLTF. This chain connects TRBV27 to TRBJ2-6, with a tentative D call TRBD1 (6 bases). CDR3 size: 16 residues. Germline CDR1 and CDR2: MNHEY and SMNVEV (reference sequence). V was trimmed by 3 bases and J by 4 bases, leaving 13 bases between them.

The rearrangement uses TRBV15 and TRBJ2-5; D is possibly TRBD2 (5 bases). V lost 6 bases to trimming and J lost 0 bases, with 5 bases between them. The length of the CDR3 is 12 residues. CDR1 is LNHNV, CDR2 YYDKDF, per germline (reference sequence). CDR3 nucleotides: TGTGCCACCAGGGGAGACCAAGAGACCCAGTACTTC. It translates to CATRGDQETQYF.

The rearrangement uses TRBV28 and TRBJ2-5; 9 nucleotides align to TRBD1. Germline values: CDR1 MDHEN, CDR2 SYDVKM. The CDR3 is 13 residues long. V dropped 7 bases and J dropped 4; count of bases not matched to a gene: 4. DNA for the CDR3: TGTGCCAGCATCCCGACAGGGGGAGAGACCCAGTACTTC. This sequence encodes CASIPTGGETQYF.

The CDR3 DNA follows: TGCAGCGTTGAGAGGGAGGTCACAGATACGCAGTATTTT. It encodes CSVEREVTDTQYF. V and J are TRBV29-1 and TRBJ2-3, with D perhaps TRBD2 (6 bases). Trimming left V 3 bases short and J 2 bases short, with 9 bases between. The length of the CDR3 is 13 residues. Per the germline V gene, CDR1 is SQVTM and CDR2 is ANQGSEA.

This clone appeared a single time. The CDR3 loop reads CASSQEGNTDTQYF. Written as DNA, the CDR3 is TGTGCCAGCAGCCAAGAAGGAAACACAGATACGCAGTATTTT. V is TRBV4-2 and J is TRBJ2-3, with unresolved D. The CDR3 runs to 14 residues. Germline CDR1 reads LGHNA; CDR2 reads YNFKEQ. The V end lost 0 bases, the J end lost 2 bases, and 6 bases lay between the germline ends.

This clone was counted a few times. V and J are TRBV28 and TRBJ2-7; no reliable D call. V lost 5 bases and J lost 0, with 14 bases in between. There are 15 residues in the CDR3. Germline assignment: CDR1 MDHEN and CDR2 SYDVKM. The CDR3 spells CASSGALGISYEQYF. The CDR3 nucleotides are TGTGCCAGCAGTGGCGCCCTGGGGATCTCCTACGAGCAGTACTTC.

This clone has only a few counts. This chain uses TRBV5-4 with TRBJ2-5; TRBD1 matches at 9 bases. The CDR3 covers 15 residues. With 3 bases clipped from V and 7 bases from J, the junction kept 10 bases outside the gene matches. Germline lookup yields CDR1 SGHNT and CDR2 YYREEE (reference sequence). CDR3 loop: CASSSFGTGIVTQYF. CDR3 sequence (DNA): TGTGCCAGCAGCTCCTTCGGGACAGGGATCGTGACCCAGTACTTC.

The genes are TRBV5-1 and TRBJ2-7; D might be TRBD1 or TRBD2, each matching 5 bases. Germline loops: CDR1 SGHRS, CDR2 YFSETQ. This CDR3 is built from 14 residues. V was shortened by 4 bases and J by 5 bases, with 16 bases between the two germline ends. This chain's CDR3 is CASSPPGAGDEQYF. CDR3 bases: TGCGCCAGCAGCCCCCCCGGGGCTGGGGACGAGCAGTACTTC.

This chain uses TRBV5-1 with TRBJ2-5; D gene unclear. This CDR3 is 14 amino acids long. Germline V CDR1 and CDR2: SGHRS, YFSETQ. Trimming removed 1 base from V and 2 bases from J, with 9 bases in between. CDR3 amino acids: CASSLLGRQETQYF. The CDR3, as DNA: TGCGCCAGCAGCTTGCTCGGCAGGCAAGAGACCCAGTACTTC.

The CDR3 spells CASSSGRLNEQFF. For the CDR3, the DNA is TGTGCCAGCAGCTCGGGACGACTCAATGAGCAGTTCTTC. V and J are TRBV5-4 and TRBJ2-1; possibly TRBD1 or TRBD2 for D (5 bases each). This CDR3 comprises 13 residues. Trimming left V 3 bases short and J 6 bases short, with 10 bases between. Germline V gene data show CDR1 as SGHNT and CDR2 as YYREEE (reference sequence).

The J gene is TRBJ1-2, the V gene TRBV6-5, with D perhaps matching TRBD1 (6 bases). Per the germline V gene, CDR1 is MNHEY and CDR2 is SVGAGI. Trimming cost V 2 bases and J 6 bases, with 19 bases left between them. CDR3 length: 16 residues. The CDR3 sequence: CASSYAWEQGSNGYTF. CDR3 sequence (DNA): TGTGCCAGCAGTTACGCCTGGGAACAGGGAAGTAATGGCTACACCTTC.

The rearrangement links TRBV7-9 to TRBJ2-3; D might be TRBD1 or TRBD2, each matching 5 bases. The length of the CDR3 is 16 residues. V was cut by 5 bases and J by 1 base, with 16 bases left in between. Germline V gene data show CDR1 as SEHNR and CDR2 as FQNEAQ (reference sequence). The CDR3 DNA is TGTGCCAGCAGCCCTGGGTCCGGGGCCGGCACAGATACGCAGTATTTT. This codes for CASSPGSGAGTDTQYF.

The chain recombines TRBV7-2 with TRBJ1-5; D perhaps matches TRBD1 (5 bases). V was trimmed by 5 bases and J by 3 bases, leaving 11 bases between them. CDR3 length: 14 amino acids. Germline V gene data show CDR1 as SGHTA and CDR2 as FQGNSA. This CDR3 is CASSVRGANQPQHF. The CDR3 region has the DNA TGTGCCAGCAGCGTAAGGGGTGCCAATCAGCCCCAGCATTTT.

This chain links TRBV14 with TRBJ2-5; 8 nucleotides match TRBD1. The V gene's germline CDR1 is SGHDN and CDR2 FVKESK. The CDR3 is 16 amino acids. The V and J ends lost 4 bases and 1 base, in that order; junction bases with no gene match: 8. The CDR3: CASSRGQGTLQETQYF. In DNA, the CDR3 is TGTGCCAGCAGCCGAGGACAGGGTACTCTCCAAGAGACCCAGTACTTC.

This clone was observed a handful of times. The rearrangement uses TRBV29-1 and TRBJ2-2; 8 positions match TRBD1. The CDR3 spans 15 residues. Per germline, CDR1 SQVTM and CDR2 ANQGSEA. V shed 5 bases and J 3 bases; nucleotides not matched to a gene: 8. In DNA form, the CDR3 reads TGCAGCGTTCCTCGACAGGGGTCCCACACCGGGGAGCTGTTTTTT. Translated: CSVPRQGSHTGELFF.